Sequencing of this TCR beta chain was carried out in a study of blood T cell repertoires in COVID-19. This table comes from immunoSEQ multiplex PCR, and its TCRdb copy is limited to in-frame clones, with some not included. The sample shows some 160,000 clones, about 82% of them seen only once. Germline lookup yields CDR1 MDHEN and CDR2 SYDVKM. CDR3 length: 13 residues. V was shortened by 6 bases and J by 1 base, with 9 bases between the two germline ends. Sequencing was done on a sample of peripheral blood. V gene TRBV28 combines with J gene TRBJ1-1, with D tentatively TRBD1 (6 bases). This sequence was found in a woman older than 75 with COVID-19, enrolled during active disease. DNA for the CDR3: TGTGCCAGCAGGGGACAACCGAACACTGAAGCTTTCTTT. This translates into CASRGQPNTEAFF. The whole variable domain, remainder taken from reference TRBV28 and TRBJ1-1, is DVKVTQSSRYLVKRTGEKVFLECVQDMDHENMFWYRQDPGLGLRLIYFSYDVKMKEKGDIPEGYSVSREKKERFSLILESASTNQTSMYLCASRGQPNTEAFFGQGTRLTVV.